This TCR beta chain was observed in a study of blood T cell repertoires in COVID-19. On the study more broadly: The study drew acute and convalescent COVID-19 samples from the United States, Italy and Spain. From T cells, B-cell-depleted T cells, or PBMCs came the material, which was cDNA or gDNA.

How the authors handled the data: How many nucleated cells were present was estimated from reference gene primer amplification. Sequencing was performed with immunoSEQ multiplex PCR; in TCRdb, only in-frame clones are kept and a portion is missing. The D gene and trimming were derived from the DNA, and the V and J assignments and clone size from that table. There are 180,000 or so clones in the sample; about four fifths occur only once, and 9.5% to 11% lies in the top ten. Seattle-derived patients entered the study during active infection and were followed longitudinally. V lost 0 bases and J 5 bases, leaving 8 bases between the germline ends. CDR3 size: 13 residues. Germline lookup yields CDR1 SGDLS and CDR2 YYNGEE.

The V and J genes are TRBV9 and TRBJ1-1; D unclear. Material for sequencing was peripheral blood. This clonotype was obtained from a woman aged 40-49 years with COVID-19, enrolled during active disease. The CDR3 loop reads CASSVGPGTEAFF. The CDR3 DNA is TGTGCCAGCAGCGTAGGCCCGGGGACTGAAGCTTTCTTT.